This TCR beta chain was identified in a study of shared clonotypes between healthy human individuals. Overall study results and limits: Sampling included only blood; tissue repertoires likely differ.

To note about this clone: The antigen is not known.

Naive CD8 cells comprised CD45RO-negative, CCR7-positively selected cells, excluding terminally differentiated effector memory CD45RA+ cells. V lost 8 bases and J lost 0, with 19 bases in between. The CDR3 covers 16 residues. Germline values: CDR1 SEHNR, CDR2 FQNEAQ (reference sequence). Some clones are missing from TCRdb's copy, which holds only in-frame ones; the method was immunoSEQ multiplex PCR. Of millions of clones detected, about 95% appear once; the ten largest clones hold 1.1%. The chain links TRBV7-9 to TRBJ1-1; maybe TRBD1 (6 bases). This sequence was found in a man between 18 and 35 years old in good health. The sequencing input was naive CD8+ T cells sorted from blood. CDR3 sequence: CASLQFGTPMNTEAFF. DNA for the CDR3: TGTGCCAGCTTACAGTTCGGGACACCTATGAACACTGAAGCTTTCTTT. Full variable domain (remainder filled in from reference TRBV7-9 and TRBJ1-1): DTGVSQNPRHKITKRGQNVTFRCDPISEHNRLYWYRQTLGQGPEFLTYFQNEAQLEKSRLLSDRFSAERPKGSFSTLEIQRTEQGDSAMYLCASLQFGTPMNTEAFFGQGTRLTVV.